This T cell receptor beta chain was recorded in a study of blood T cell repertoires in COVID-19. Study overall: Sources were T cells, B-cell-depleted T cells, or PBMCs; the material itself was cDNA or gDNA.

In the authors' methods: From reference gene primer amplification, estimates of nucleated cell counts were derived. Libraries were prepared by immunoSEQ multiplex PCR; TCRdb keeps only in-frame clonotypes and omits some of them. V and J calls and clone size are given by that table; D and trimming were obtained from the DNA. The sample lists hundreds of thousands of clones, about 89% seen once, with roughly a tenth in the top ten. Germline V gene sequence: CDR1 SGHTA, CDR2 FQGNSA. V dropped 2 bases and J dropped 6 bases, with 13 bases sitting between them. This CDR3 contains 14 residues. The specimen was PBMCs or T cells enriched from blood (not recorded which). The chain links TRBV7-2 to TRBJ1-2; maybe TRBD1 (5 bases). This receptor was taken from a woman aged 40 to 55 who had recovered from COVID-19. The CDR3 region has the DNA TGTGCCAGCAGCTTATTAGGGGCAGTCAATGGCTACACCTTC. Translation gives CASSLLGAVNGYTF.